This T cell receptor (beta chain) was recorded in a study of response to subunit inactivated influenza vaccine. Study-wide findings and caveats: That few new T cells are recruited by each seasonal influenza vaccination was the authors' suggestion.

The CDR3 totals 15 residues. The V and J ends lost 5 bases and 0 bases respectively, with 14 bases between them. This clonotype came up many times. The antigen is undetermined. TCRdb itself ran the RT-PCR reads through MiXCR, one entry per CDR3 protein. The sample holds 750,000 to 850,000 distinct CDR3 sequences, around 18% seen once. The chain joins TRBV12-3 or TRBV12-4 to TRBJ2-7, with a weak D call TRBD1 (6 bases). The specimen was PBMCs from blood, collected roughly 5 days after vaccination. This receptor was obtained from a man aged 45 to 65 who received an inactivated influenza vaccine. The CDR3 DNA sequence: TGTGCCAGCAGTAACACCTGGGACACCTCCTACGAGCAGTACTTC. This gives the protein CASSNTWDTSYEQYF.